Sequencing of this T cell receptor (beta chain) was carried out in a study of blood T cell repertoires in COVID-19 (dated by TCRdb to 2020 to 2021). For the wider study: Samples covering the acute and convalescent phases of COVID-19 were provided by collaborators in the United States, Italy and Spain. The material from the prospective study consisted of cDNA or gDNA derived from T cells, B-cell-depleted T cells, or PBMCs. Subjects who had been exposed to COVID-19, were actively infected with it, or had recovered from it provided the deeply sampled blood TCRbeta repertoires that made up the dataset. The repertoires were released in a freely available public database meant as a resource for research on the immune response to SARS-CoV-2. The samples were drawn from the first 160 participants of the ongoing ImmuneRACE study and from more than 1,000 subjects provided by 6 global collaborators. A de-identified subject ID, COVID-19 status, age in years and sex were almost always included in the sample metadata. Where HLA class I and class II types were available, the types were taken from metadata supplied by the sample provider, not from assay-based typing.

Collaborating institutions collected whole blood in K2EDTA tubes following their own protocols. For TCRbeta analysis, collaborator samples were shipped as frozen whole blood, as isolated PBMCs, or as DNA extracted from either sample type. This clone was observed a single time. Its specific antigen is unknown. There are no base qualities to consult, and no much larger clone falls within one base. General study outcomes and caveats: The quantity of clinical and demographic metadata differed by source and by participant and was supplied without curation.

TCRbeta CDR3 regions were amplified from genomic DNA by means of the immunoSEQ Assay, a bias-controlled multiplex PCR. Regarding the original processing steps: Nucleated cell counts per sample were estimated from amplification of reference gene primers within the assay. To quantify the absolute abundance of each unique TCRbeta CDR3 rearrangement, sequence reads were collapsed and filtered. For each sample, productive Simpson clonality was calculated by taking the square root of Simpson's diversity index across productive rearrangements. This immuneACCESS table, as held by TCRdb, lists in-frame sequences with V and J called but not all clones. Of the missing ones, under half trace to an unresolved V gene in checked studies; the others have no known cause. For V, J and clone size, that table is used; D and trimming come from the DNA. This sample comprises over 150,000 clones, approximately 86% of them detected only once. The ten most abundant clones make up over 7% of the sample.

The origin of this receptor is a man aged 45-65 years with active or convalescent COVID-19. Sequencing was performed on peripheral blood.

The CDR3 amino acid sequence is: CASSLDRYNEQFF. The DNA sequence is TGTGCCAGCAGCTTGGACAGATACAATGAGCAGTTCTTC. This chain is built from TRBV11-2 and TRBJ2-1, and perhaps TRBD1 as D gene, on 6 matching bases. The CDR3 goes from the cysteine to the phenylalanine over 13 residues. The read is trimmed to its CDR3 DNA, 39 bases read in frame from base 1. CDR1 and CDR2, looked up from the germline V gene, are SGHAT and FQNNGV. V drops 3 bases and J drops 4 bases, leaving 7 bases in between.